A few counts support the clone carrying this TCR beta chain. Its target is unknown. The data were taken from a study of response to subunit inactivated influenza vaccine. Study outcomes and limitations: T cells newly recruited by each seasonal influenza vaccination are few, the authors suggested.

The CDR3 is 16 amino acids. The germline V gene has CDR1 SGDLS and CDR2 YYNGEE. The V and J ends lost 0 bases and 2 bases respectively, with 14 bases between them. From the RT-PCR reads, TCRdb called clonotypes with MiXCR, one entry per CDR3 protein. The table includes about 520,000 distinct CDR3 sequences, more than 7% detected once. Sequencing was performed on PBMCs from blood, taken less than 25 months after vaccination. This TCR was sampled from a man between 50 and 69 years old who received an inactivated influenza vaccine. The rearrangement joins TRBV9 to TRBJ1-2; D is ambiguous. The CDR3 here is CASSVAVSPMNYGYTF. The DNA for the CDR3 is TGTGCCAGCAGCGTAGCAGTTTCACCCATGAACTATGGCTACACCTTC.